This TCR beta chain was captured by sequencing in a study of T cell repertoires in cytomegalovirus infection. Turning to the study itself: Indications came from public TCR beta signatures; they pointed to CMV infection and to a matching HLA type.

V was pared by 5 bases and J by 5 bases, with 24 bases between. CDR3 length: 17 residues. Germline V gene data show CDR1 as MDHEN and CDR2 as SYDVKM. This clonotype was observed a handful of times. TCRdb reprocessed the reads via MiXCR and lists one record per CDR3 protein. This table has about 530,000 distinct CDR3 sequences, around 27% appearing once. The V gene is TRBV28, the J gene TRBJ2-5; TRBD2 is a possible D gene (5 bases). Sequencing was performed on PBMCs. The clonotype originates from a human donor in good health (CMV status not recorded). Some clones in this sample may be carry-over from other donors' samples. The CDR3 DNA reads as TGTGCCAGCAGTACGAGCTCGGACTCCGGGGTGTGGGAGACCCAGTACTTC. Translating it yields CASSTSSDSGVWETQYF.